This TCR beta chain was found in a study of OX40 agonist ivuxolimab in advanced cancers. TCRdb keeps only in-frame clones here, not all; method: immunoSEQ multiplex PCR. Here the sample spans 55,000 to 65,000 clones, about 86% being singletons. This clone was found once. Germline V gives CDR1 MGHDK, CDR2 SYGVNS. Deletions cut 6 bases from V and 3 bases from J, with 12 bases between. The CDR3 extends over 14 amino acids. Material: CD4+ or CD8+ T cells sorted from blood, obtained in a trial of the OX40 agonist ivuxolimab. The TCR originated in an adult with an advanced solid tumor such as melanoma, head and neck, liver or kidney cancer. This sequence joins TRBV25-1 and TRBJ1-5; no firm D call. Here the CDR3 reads CASRKNGDNQPQHF. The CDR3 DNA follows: TGTGCCAGCAGGAAAAACGGAGACAATCAGCCCCAGCATTTT. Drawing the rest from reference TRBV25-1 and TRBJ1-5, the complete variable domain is EADIYQTPRYLVIGTGKKITLECSQTMGHDKMYWYQQDPGMELHLIHYSYGVNSTEKGDLSSESTVSRIRTEHFPLTLESARPSHTSQYLCASRKNGDNQPQHFGDGTRLSIL.